The rows below give T cell receptor beta chains drawn from one sample of a study of early T cells in non-severe SARS-CoV-2 infection. MiXCR, run by TCRdb on the 5' RACE reads, gives a single entry per CDR3 protein. The sample has tens of thousands of distinct CDR3 sequences, roughly a tenth seen once. The sequenced sample consisted of whole blood. Receptors were obtained from an adult who was a healthcare worker with PCR-confirmed SARS-CoV-2 infection or an uninfected control (not recorded which). The CDR3 runs from the conserved cysteine through the conserved F or W. The order of the fields is D gene, J gene, V gene, clone size, CDR3 protein, CDR3 DNA. The D gene is left open where the match is weak. Only some rows state a clone size, as once, few, many or a class for expanded clones.

TRBD1 | TRBJ2-2 | TRBV3-1 | many | CASRDHGQGRNGELFF | TGTGCCAGCCGTGACCACGGACAGGGGAGGAACGGGGAGCTGTTTTTT
NA | TRBJ2-3 | TRBV6-1 | few | CASSEAPPGRGTDTQYF | TGTGCCAGCAGTGAAGCCCCCCCAGGGAGAGGCACAGATACGCAGTATTTT
NA | TRBJ1-4 | TRBV9 | NA | CASSEQGRANEKLFF | TGTGCCAGCAGCGAACAGGGTCGCGCTAATGAAAAACTGTTTTTT
NA | TRBJ2-7 | TRBV5-6 | many | CASSADLIWEQYF | TGTGCCAGCAGCGCGGACCTGATTTGGGAGCAGTACTTC
NA | TRBJ1-6 | TRBV10-3 | many | CATWDTINSPLHF | TGTGCCACCTGGGACACGATTAATTCACCCCTCCACTTT
NA | TRBJ2-1 | TRBV24-1 | few | CATSDFGLAGRNEQFF | TGTGCCACCAGTGATTTCGGGCTGGCAGGGCGGAATGAGCAGTTCTTC
TRBD2 | TRBJ2-3 | TRBV6-5 | many | CASSTPSGGSTDTQYF | TGTGCCAGCAGTACACCTAGCGGGGGGTCCACAGATACGCAGTATTTT
NA | TRBJ2-2 | TRBV24-1 | few | CATSESAGELFF | TGTGCCACCAGTGAAAGCGCCGGGGAGCTGTTTTTT
TRBD1 | TRBJ2-3 | TRBV19 | few | CASSQWAGGGTDTQYF | TGTGCCAGTAGCCAATGGGCAGGGGGCGGTACAGATACGCAGTATTTT
NA | TRBJ1-1 | TRBV6-1 | few | CASFPITARVYVEAFF | TGTGCCAGCTTCCCTATTACGGCCAGGGTCTATGTTGAAGCTTTCTTT
NA | TRBJ2-7 | TRBV5-1 | many | CAPQGLEQYF | TGCGCCCCACAGGGCCTCGAGCAGTACTTC
TRBD1 | TRBJ2-1 | TRBV6-5 | many | CASSTGTGPANEQFF | TGTGCCAGCAGTACCGGGACAGGTCCAGCCAATGAGCAGTTCTTC
TRBD1 | TRBJ2-1 | TRBV20-1 | many | CSARGTGAHNEQFF | TGCAGTGCTAGAGGGACAGGGGCGCACAATGAGCAGTTCTTC
NA | TRBJ1-2 | TRBV20-1 | NA | CSAMPMGQGNYGYTF | TGCAGTGCCATGCCTATGGGGCAGGGTAACTATGGCTACACCTTC
NA | TRBJ2-1 | TRBV12-3/TRBV12-4 | many | CASRAAPSDEQFF | TGTGCCAGCAGGGCCGCCCCATCCGATGAGCAGTTCTTC
NA | TRBJ2-3 | TRBV10-2 | few | CASSVGRNTQYF | TGCGCCAGCAGTGTAGGAAGGAATACGCAGTATTTT
NA | TRBJ1-6 | TRBV4-3 | many | CASSQGGGVTGSPLHF | TGCGCCAGCAGCCAAGGAGGGGGGGTGACCGGCTCACCCCTCCACTTT
NA | TRBJ2-5 | TRBV9 | NA | CASSVGIGKETQYF | TGTGCCAGCAGCGTAGGAATCGGGAAAGAGACCCAGTACTTC
TRBD1 | TRBJ2-1 | TRBV5-8 | few | CASSWGGQGPYNEQFF | TGTGCCAGCAGCTGGGGGGGACAGGGACCCTACAATGAGCAGTTCTTC
NA | TRBJ2-2 | TRBV6-2/TRBV6-3 | many | CASSYGSGELFF | TGTGCCAGCAGTTACGGGAGCGGGGAGCTGTTTTTT
TRBD1 | TRBJ1-1 | TRBV6-4 | NA | CASRGTGDTEAFF | TGTGCCAGCAGGGGGACAGGGGACACTGAAGCTTTCTTT
NA | TRBJ1-1 | TRBV7-9 | NA | CASSSREGPNSEAFF | TGTGCCAGCAGCTCTCGTGAGGGCCCGAACTCTGAAGCTTTCTTT
NA | TRBJ2-1 | TRBV6-1 | few | CASSENFQREQFF | TGTGCCAGCAGTGAAAATTTCCAGCGGGAGCAGTTCTTC
TRBD1 | TRBJ1-1 | TRBV27 | medium-sized | CASGQGATEAFF | TGTGCCAGTGGACAGGGGGCGACTGAAGCTTTCTTT
NA | TRBJ2-7 | TRBV6-5 | many | CASGAEDSYEQYF | TGTGCCAGCGGGGCGGAGGACTCCTACGAGCAGTACTTC
NA | TRBJ1-1 | TRBV6-2/TRBV6-3 | many | CASSYSLGSDGGPEAFF | TGTGCCAGCAGTTACTCCCTTGGTTCGGATGGGGGCCCTGAAGCTTTCTTT
TRBD2 | TRBJ2-1 | TRBV29-1 | many | CSVGTSGMIDEQFF | TGCAGCGTTGGGACTAGCGGGATGATCGATGAGCAGTTCTTC
TRBD1 | TRBJ1-6 | TRBV5-6 | NA | CASSLAKGTGWNSPLHF | TGTGCCAGCAGCTTGGCCAAGGGGACAGGGTGGAATTCACCCCTCCACTTT
NA | TRBJ1-1 | TRBV30 | many | CAWNLGQLNTEAFF | TGTGCCTGGAACCTAGGACAGTTGAACACTGAAGCTTTCTTT
NA | TRBJ2-1 | TRBV5-1 | NA | CASSLERSYNEQFF | TGCGCCAGCAGCTTGGAACGCTCCTACAATGAGCAGTTCTTC
TRBD1 | TRBJ1-2 | TRBV14 | NA | CASSPNRDRGVYGYTF | TGTGCCAGCAGCCCCAACCGGGACAGGGGGGTCTATGGCTACACCTTC
NA | TRBJ1-6 | TRBV2 | few | CASSKQGVDSPLHF | TGTGCCAGCAGTAAACAGGGTGTGGATTCACCCCTCCACTTT
NA | TRBJ2-2 | TRBV29-1 | once | CSGIANTGELFF | TGCAGCGGAATAGCGAACACCGGGGAGCTGTTTTTT
NA | TRBJ2-3 | TRBV5-1 | many | CASSFRSDSTDTQYF | TGCGCCAGCAGCTTCAGATCGGACAGCACAGATACGCAGTATTTT
TRBD1 | TRBJ1-5 | TRBV28 | many | CASRGQEHQPQHF | TGTGCCAGCAGGGGACAGGAACATCAGCCCCAGCATTTT
NA | TRBJ1-1 | TRBV20-1 | many | CSAREFRKAFF | TGCAGTGCTAGAGAATTCAGGAAAGCTTTCTTT
NA | TRBJ2-5 | TRBV2 | few | CASANTFQETQYF | TGTGCCAGTGCCAACACATTCCAAGAGACCCAGTACTTC
NA | TRBJ1-2 | TRBV12-3/TRBV12-4 | many | CASLSNYGYTF | TGTGCCAGCCTTTCAAACTATGGCTACACCTTC
TRBD2 | TRBJ2-4 | TRBV20-1 | many | CSASALAGNIQYF | TGCAGTGCTAGTGCCTTAGCGGGGAACATTCAGTACTTC
NA | TRBJ1-2 | TRBV29-1 | NA | CSVGARAGYTF | TGCAGCGTTGGCGCTAGGGCCGGCTACACCTTC
NA | TRBJ2-4 | TRBV24-1 | NA | CATSEADGKNIQYF | TGTGCCACCAGTGAAGCGGACGGTAAAAACATTCAGTACTTC
NA | TRBJ1-1 | TRBV7-2 | many | CASSPWDGGNTEAFF | TGTGCCAGCAGCCCGTGGGACGGAGGGAACACTGAAGCTTTCTTT
NA | TRBJ1-1 | TRBV10-1 | NA | CASREGPGLEAFF | TGCGCCAGCAGGGAGGGACCAGGGCTTGAAGCTTTCTTT
NA | TRBJ2-6 | TRBV4-2 | many | CASSQALGTTSSGANVLTF | TGTGCCAGCAGCCAAGCCCTTGGGACGACGAGCTCTGGGGCCAACGTCCTGACTTTC
NA | TRBJ1-2 | TRBV6-1 | few | CASSSGAFYGYTF | TGTGCCAGCAGTTCCGGGGCCTTCTATGGCTACACCTTC
NA | TRBJ1-5 | TRBV24-1 | many | CATGGGLVNQPQHF | TGTGCCACCGGCGGAGGGCTAGTCAATCAGCCCCAGCATTTT
TRBD2 | TRBJ2-1 | TRBV9 | NA | CASSRTLGLSEQFF | TGTGCCAGCAGCAGAACCCTGGGACTATCTGAGCAGTTCTTC